What follows describes a single TCR beta chain. The junction and the germline gene differ at one end; a read error may be behind it. Exposed volunteers were people who met a COVID-19 case within 2 weeks before study entry. This entry comes from a study of blood T cell repertoires in COVID-19. Looked up from germline, CDR1 is SSHAT and CDR2 is FNYEAQ (reference sequence). This CDR3 contains 17 residues. Authors' data handling: Estimation of nucleated cell counts relied on the amplification of reference gene primers. Clones were sequenced by immunoSEQ multiplex PCR, and TCRdb holds only the in-frame ones, with some missing. The V and J calls and the clone size are those of that table, but D and trimming were determined from the DNA. The table has approximately 250,000 clones, roughly 90% seen once.

V gene TRBV7-7 combines with J gene TRBJ1-3; TRBD1 is a possible D gene (5 bases). The sequence came from a man aged 40-49 years who had been exposed to COVID-19. The specimen was PBMCs or T cells enriched from blood (not recorded which). CDR3 DNA sequence: TGTGCTAGCAGCTCGGGGGTTTCTTCGGACTCTGGAAACACCATATATTTT. Translated: CASSSGVSSDSGNTIYF.